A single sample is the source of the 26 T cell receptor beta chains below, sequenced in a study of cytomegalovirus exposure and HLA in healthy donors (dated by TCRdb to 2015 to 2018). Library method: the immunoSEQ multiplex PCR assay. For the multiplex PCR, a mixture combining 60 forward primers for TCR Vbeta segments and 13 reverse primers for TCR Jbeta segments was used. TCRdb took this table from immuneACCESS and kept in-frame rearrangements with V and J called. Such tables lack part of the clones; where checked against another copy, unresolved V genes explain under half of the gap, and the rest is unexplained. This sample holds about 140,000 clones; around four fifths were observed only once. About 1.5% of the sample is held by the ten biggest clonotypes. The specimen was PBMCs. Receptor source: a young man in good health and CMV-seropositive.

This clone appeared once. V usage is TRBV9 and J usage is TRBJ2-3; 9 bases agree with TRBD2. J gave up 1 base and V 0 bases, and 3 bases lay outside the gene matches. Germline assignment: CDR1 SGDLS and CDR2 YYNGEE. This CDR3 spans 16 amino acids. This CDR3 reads CASSVVASGGTDTQYF. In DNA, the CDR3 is TGTGCCAGCAGCGTAGTAGCTAGCGGGGGCACAGATACGCAGTATTTT.

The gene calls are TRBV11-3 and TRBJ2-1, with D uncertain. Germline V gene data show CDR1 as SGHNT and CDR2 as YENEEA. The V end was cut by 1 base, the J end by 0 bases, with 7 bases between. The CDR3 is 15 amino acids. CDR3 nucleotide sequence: TGTGCCAGCAGCTTAGTGGTAGTCTCCTACAATGAGCAGTTCTTC. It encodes CASSLVVVSYNEQFF.

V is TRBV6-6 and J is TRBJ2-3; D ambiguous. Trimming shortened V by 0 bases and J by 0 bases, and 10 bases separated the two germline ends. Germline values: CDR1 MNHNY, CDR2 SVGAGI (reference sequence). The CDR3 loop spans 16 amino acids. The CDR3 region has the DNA TGTGCCAGCAGTTACTCGAGCTCTGCTAGCACAGATACGCAGTATTTT. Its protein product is CASSYSSSASTDTQYF.

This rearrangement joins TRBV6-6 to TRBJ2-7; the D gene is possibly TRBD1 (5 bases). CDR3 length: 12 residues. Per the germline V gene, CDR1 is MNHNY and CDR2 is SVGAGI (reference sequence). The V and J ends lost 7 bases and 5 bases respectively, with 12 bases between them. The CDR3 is CASTQGVDEQYF. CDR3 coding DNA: TGTGCCAGCACTCAAGGGGTTGACGAGCAGTACTTC.

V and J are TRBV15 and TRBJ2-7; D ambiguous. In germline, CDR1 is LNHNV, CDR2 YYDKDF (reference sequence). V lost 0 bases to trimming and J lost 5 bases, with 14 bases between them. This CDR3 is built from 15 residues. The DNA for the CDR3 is TGTGCCACCAGCAGAGATTCGTGGGCTACGGACGAGCAGTACTTC. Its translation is CATSRDSWATDEQYF.

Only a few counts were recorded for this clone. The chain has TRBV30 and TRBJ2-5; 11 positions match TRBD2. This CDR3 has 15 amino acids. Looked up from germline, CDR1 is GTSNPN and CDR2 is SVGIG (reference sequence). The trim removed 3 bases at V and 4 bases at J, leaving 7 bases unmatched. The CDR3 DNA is TGTGCCTGGAGCGGTAAAGGACTAGCGGGAGAGACCCAGTACTTC. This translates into CAWSGKGLAGETQYF.

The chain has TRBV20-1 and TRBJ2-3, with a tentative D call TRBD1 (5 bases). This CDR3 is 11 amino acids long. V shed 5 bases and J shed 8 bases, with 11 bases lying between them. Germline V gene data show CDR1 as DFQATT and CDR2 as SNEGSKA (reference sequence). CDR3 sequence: CSAPAGATQYF. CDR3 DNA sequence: TGCAGTGCTCCCGCTGGGGCTACGCAGTATTTT.

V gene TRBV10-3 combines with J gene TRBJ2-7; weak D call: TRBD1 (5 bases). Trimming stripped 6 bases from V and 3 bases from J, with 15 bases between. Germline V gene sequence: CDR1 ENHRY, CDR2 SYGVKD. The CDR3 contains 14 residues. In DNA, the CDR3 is TGTGCCATCAGAGGGGCTAATCAGGGCTACGAGCAGTACTTC. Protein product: CAIRGANQGYEQYF.

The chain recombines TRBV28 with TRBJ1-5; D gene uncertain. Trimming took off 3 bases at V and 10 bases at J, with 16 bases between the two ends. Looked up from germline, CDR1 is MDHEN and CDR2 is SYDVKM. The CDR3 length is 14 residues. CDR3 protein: CASSFSGLAGPQHF. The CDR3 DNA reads TGTGCCAGCAGTTTCTCGGGCCTAGCCGGACCCCAGCATTTT. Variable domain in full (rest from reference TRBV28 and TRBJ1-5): DVKVTQSSRYLVKRTGEKVFLECVQDMDHENMFWYRQDPGLGLRLIYFSYDVKMKEKGDIPEGYSVSREKKERFSLILESASTNQTSMYLCASSFSGLAGPQHFGDGTRLSIL.

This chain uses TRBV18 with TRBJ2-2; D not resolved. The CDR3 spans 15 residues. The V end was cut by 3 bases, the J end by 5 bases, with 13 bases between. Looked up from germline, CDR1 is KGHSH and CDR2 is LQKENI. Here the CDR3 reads CASSPLAGYTGELFF. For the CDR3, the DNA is TGTGCCAGCTCACCGTTGGCAGGTTATACCGGGGAGCTGTTTTTT.

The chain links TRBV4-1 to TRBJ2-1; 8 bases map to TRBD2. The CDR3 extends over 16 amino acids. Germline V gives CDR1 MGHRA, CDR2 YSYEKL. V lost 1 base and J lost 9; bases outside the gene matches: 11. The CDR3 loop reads CASSQALTGLGAEQFF. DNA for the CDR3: TGCGCCAGCAGCCAAGCCTTGACGGGACTAGGAGCTGAGCAGTTCTTC.

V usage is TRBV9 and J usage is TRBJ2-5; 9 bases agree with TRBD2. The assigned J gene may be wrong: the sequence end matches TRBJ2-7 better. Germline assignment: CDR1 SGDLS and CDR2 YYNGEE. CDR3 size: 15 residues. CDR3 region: CASSVDILAGNEQYF. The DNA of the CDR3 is TGTGCCAGCAGCGTAGATATTCTAGCGGGAAACGAGCAGTACTTC.

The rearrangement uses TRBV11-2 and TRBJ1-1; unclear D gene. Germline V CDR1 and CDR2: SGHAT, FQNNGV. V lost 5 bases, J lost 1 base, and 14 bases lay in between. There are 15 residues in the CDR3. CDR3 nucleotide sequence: TGTGCCAGCAGCCAGCAAGGTAGCCCGAACACTGAAGCTTTCTTT. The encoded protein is CASSQQGSPNTEAFF.

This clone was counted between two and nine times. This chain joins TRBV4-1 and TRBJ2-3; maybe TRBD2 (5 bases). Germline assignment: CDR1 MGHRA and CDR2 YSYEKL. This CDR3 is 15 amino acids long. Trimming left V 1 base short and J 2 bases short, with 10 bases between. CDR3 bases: TGCGCCAGCAGCCAAGCTAGTAGCGACACAGATACGCAGTATTTT. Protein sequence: CASSQASSDTDTQYF.

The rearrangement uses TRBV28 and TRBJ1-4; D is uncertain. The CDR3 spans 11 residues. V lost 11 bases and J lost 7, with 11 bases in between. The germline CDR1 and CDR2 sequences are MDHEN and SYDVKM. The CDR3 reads CAVNRGEKLFF. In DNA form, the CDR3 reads TGTGCCGTTAACCGGGGTGAAAAACTGTTTTTT. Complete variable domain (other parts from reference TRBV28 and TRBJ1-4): DVKVTQSSRYLVKRTGEKVFLECVQDMDHENMFWYRQDPGLGLRLIYFSYDVKMKEKGDIPEGYSVSREKKERFSLILESASTNQTSMYLCAVNRGEKLFFGSGTQLSVL.

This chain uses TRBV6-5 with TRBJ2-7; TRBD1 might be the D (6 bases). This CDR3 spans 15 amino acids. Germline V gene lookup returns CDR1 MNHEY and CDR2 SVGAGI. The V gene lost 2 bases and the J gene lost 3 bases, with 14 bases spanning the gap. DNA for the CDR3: TGTGCCAGCAGTTACGGTGGGACACAGATCTACGAGCAGTACTTC. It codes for CASSYGGTQIYEQYF.

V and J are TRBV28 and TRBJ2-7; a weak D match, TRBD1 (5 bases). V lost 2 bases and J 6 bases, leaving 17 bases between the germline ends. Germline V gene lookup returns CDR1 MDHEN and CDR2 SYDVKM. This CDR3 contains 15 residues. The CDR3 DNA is TGTGCCAGCAGTTTACGCACCAGGGTTCAAGGCGAGCAGTACTTC. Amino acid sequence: CASSLRTRVQGEQYF.

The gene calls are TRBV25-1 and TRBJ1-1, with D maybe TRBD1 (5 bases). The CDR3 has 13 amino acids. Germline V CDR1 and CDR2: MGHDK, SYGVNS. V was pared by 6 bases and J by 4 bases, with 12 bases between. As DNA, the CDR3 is TGTGCCAGCAGGCGGGACCCGAGCACTGAAGCTTTCTTT. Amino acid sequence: CASRRDPSTEAFF.

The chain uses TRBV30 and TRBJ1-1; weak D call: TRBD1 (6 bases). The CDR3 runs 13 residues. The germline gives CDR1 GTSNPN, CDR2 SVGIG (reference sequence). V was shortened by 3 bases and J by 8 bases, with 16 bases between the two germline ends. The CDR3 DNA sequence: TGTGCCTGGAGCGTGGACAGCAATTCAGAAGCTTTCTTT. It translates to CAWSVDSNSEAFF. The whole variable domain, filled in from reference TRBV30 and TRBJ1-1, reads SQTIHQWPATLVQPVGSPLSLECTVEGTSNPNLYWYRQAAGRGLQLLFYSVGIGQISSEVPQNLSASRPQDRQFILSSKKLLLSDSGFYLCAWSVDSNSEAFFGQGTRLTVV.

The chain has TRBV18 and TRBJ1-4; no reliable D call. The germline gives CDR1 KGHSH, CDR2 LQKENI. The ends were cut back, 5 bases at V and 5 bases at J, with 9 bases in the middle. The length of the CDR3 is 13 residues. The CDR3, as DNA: TGTGCCAGCTCAGAGGCAGAAAATGAAAAACTGTTTTTT. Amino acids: CASSEAENEKLFF. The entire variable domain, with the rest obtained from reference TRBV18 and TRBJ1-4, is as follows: NAGVMQNPRHLVRRRGQEARLRCSPMKGHSHVYWYRQLPEEGLKFMVYLQKENIIDESGMPKERFSAEFPKEGPSILRIQQVVRGDSAAYFCASSEAENEKLFFGSGTQLSVL.

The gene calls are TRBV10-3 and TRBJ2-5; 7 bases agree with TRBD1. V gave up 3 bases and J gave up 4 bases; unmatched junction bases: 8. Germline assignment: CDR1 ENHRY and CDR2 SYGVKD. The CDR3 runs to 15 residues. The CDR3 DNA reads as TGTGCCATCAGTGACCCTGGGACAGCCGGAGAGACCCAGTACTTC. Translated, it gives CAISDPGTAGETQYF.

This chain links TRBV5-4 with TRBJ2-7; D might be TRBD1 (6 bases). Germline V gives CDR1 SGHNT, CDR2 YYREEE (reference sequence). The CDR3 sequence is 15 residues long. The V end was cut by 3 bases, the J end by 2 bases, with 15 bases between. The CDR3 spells CASSSPNRETYEQYF. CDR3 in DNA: TGTGCCAGCAGCTCACCAAACAGGGAAACCTACGAGCAGTACTTC.

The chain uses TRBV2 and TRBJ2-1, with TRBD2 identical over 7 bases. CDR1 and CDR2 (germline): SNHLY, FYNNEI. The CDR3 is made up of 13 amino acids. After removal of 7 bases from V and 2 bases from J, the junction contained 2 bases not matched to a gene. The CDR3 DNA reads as TGTGCCAGCATGGCGGGGGCCTACAATGAGCAGTTCTTC. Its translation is CASMAGAYNEQFF. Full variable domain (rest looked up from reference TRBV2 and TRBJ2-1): EPEVTQTPSHQVTQMGQEVILRCVPISNHLYFYWYRQILGQKVEFLVSFYNNEISEKSEIFDDQFSVERPDGSNFTLKIRSTKLEDSAMYFCASMAGAYNEQFFGPGTRLTVL.

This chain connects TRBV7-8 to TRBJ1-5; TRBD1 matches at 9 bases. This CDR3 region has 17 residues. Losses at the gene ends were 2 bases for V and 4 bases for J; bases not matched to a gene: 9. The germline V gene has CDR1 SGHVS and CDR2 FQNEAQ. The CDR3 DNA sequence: TGTGCCAGCAGCTTACCTCGGGGACAGGGTAATAATCAGCCCCAGCATTTT. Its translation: CASSLPRGQGNNQPQHF.

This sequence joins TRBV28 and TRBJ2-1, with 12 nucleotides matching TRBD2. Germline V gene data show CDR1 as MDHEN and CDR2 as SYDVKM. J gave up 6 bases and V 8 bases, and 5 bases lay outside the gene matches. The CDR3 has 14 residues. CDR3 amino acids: CASETSGGLNEQFF. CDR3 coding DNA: TGTGCCAGCGAGACTAGCGGGGGTCTCAATGAGCAGTTCTTC.

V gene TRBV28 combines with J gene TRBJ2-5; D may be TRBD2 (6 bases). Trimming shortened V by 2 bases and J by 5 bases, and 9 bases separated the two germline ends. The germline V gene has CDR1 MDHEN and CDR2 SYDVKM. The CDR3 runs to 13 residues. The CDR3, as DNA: TGTGCCAGCAGTTTAGCTAGCGACGAGACCCAGTACTTC. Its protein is CASSLASDETQYF.